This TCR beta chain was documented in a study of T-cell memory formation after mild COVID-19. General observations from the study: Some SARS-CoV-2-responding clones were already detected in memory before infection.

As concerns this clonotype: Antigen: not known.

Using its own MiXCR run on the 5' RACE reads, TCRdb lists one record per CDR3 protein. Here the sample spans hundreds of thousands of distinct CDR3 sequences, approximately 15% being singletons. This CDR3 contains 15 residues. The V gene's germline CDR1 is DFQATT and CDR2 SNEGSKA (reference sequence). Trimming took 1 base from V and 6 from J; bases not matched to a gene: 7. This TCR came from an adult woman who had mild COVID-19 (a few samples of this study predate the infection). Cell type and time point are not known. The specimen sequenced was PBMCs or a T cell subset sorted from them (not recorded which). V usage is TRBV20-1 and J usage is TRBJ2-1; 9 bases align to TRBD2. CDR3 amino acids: CSARVRAGGRNEQFF. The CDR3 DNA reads TGCAGTGCTAGAGTTAGAGCGGGAGGCCGCAATGAGCAGTTCTTC.